Below, 26 T cell receptor beta chains from the same sample are listed, as sequenced in a study of T cell changes during pregnancy in multiple sclerosis. The assay was immunoSEQ multiplex PCR, and TCRdb's table has in-frame clones only and misses some. The table has tens of thousands of clones, 91% seen once; the top ten hold approximately 5%. The sample here was CD8+ T cells from peripheral blood mononuclear cells, taken before pregnancy. The receptor set was obtained from a female donor with multiple sclerosis, enrolled in a pregnancy study.

This clone was found once. The CDR3 DNA is TGTGCCAGCAGCTCCCACGACAGTAATCCCTACGAGCAGTACTTC. Its protein is CASSSHDSNPYEQYF. This chain links TRBV5-5 with TRBJ2-7; the D gene is possibly TRBD1 (5 bases). The CDR3 runs to 15 residues. Trimming left V 3 bases short and J 2 bases short, with 15 bases between. The V gene's germline CDR1 is SGHKS and CDR2 YYEKEE (reference sequence). Supplemented by reference TRBV5-5 and TRBJ2-7, the full variable domain reads DAGVTQSPTHLIKTRGQQVTLRCSPISGHKSVSWYQQVLGQGPQFIFQYYEKEERGRGNFPDRFSARQFPNYSSELNVNALLLGDSALYLCASSSHDSNPYEQYFGPGTRLTVT.

The rearrangement links TRBV5-1 to TRBJ1-1; tentatively, D is TRBD1 (5 bases). Per the germline V gene, CDR1 is SGHRS and CDR2 is YFSETQ. The V and J ends lost 3 bases and 1 base respectively, with 10 bases between them. This CDR3 region has 14 residues. The CDR3 region has the DNA TGCGCCAGCAGCTGGGGCGGGGAGAACACTGAAGCTTTCTTT. Translation gives CASSWGGENTEAFF.

This chain links TRBV27 with TRBJ2-5; TRBD1 matches at 8 bases. The ends lost 6 bases at V and 4 bases at J; junction bases unmatched: 10. The CDR3 consists of 15 residues. Germline values: CDR1 MNHEY, CDR2 SMNVEV (reference sequence). The DNA for the CDR3 is TGTGCCAGCAGCCGAACCTTCGGGACAGGAGAGACCCAGTACTTC. This encodes CASSRTFGTGETQYF.

The rearrangement joins TRBV13 to TRBJ1-5; 7 nucleotides align to TRBD1. Trimming took 0 bases from V and 7 from J; bases not matched to a gene: 3. The CDR3 consists of 14 residues. In germline, CDR1 is PRHDT, CDR2 FYEKMQ (reference sequence). CDR3 sequence reads: CASSLGGQKQPQHF. CDR3 DNA: TGTGCCAGCAGCTTAGGGGGACAGAAGCAGCCCCAGCATTTT. Complete variable domain (other parts from reference TRBV13 and TRBJ1-5): AAGVIQSPRHLIKEKRETATLKCYPIPRHDTVYWYQQGPGQDPQFLISFYEKMQSDKGSIPDRFSAQQFSDYHSELNMSSLELGDSALYFCASSLGGQKQPQHFGDGTRLSIL.

The V gene is TRBV25-1, the J gene TRBJ1-2, with 9 bases fitting TRBD1. After removal of 0 bases from V and 4 bases from J, the junction contained 6 bases not matched to a gene. Looked up from germline, CDR1 is MGHDK and CDR2 is SYGVNS. The CDR3 spans 16 residues. CDR3 sequence: CASSEYFTGQGYGYTF. For the CDR3, the DNA is TGTGCCAGCAGTGAATATTTTACGGGACAGGGCTATGGCTACACCTTC.

This chain links TRBV5-1 with TRBJ1-4; D unresolved. Germline CDR1 and CDR2: SGHRS and YFSETQ. The CDR3 loop spans 13 amino acids. V was clipped by 6 bases and J by 8 bases, with 14 bases between them. The CDR3 loop is CASTTVYGEKLFF. The CDR3 bases are TGCGCCAGCACGACTGTCTATGGGGAAAAACTGTTTTTT.

This chain connects TRBV10-3 to TRBJ2-7, with no clear D. Trimming left V 0 bases short and J 6 bases short, with 18 bases between. Germline V gene sequence: CDR1 ENHRY, CDR2 SYGVKD. This CDR3 is 16 amino acids long. CDR3 in amino acids: CAISESESAQVSEQYF. Here the CDR3 DNA reads TGTGCCATCAGTGAGTCCGAAAGTGCTCAGGTTAGCGAGCAGTACTTC.

The chain recombines TRBV10-3 with TRBJ2-7, with TRBD1 identical over 8 bases. The ends lost 0 bases at V and 1 base at J; junction bases unmatched: 5. Per the germline V gene, CDR1 is ENHRY and CDR2 is SYGVKD. CDR3 length equals 16 residues. The CDR3 loop reads CAISESQQGASYEQYF. The CDR3 bases are TGTGCCATCAGTGAGTCCCAGCAGGGGGCTTCCTACGAGCAGTACTTC.

This chain uses TRBV4-1 with TRBJ1-2, with D perhaps matching TRBD1 (5 bases). Germline V gives CDR1 MGHRA, CDR2 YSYEKL. The V gene lost 2 bases and the J gene lost 4 bases, with 11 bases spanning the gap. This CDR3 comprises 14 residues. The CDR3 here is CASSQPGTAYGYTF. The CDR3 nucleotides are TGCGCCAGCAGCCAACCCGGGACTGCCTATGGCTACACCTTC.

The chain is built from TRBV9 and TRBJ1-2; 9 nucleotides match TRBD1. The V and J ends lost 3 bases and 5 bases, in that order; junction bases with no gene match: 5. The CDR3 runs 14 residues. Germline-derived CDR1 and CDR2 are SGDLS and YYNGEE. The CDR3 DNA follows: TGTGCCAGCAGCGGGAGTGGGACAGGGTATGGCTACACCTTC. This gives the protein CASSGSGTGYGYTF.

In its sample, this clone was seen once. The chain uses TRBV5-5 and TRBJ2-7, with a tentative D call TRBD2 (6 bases). The CDR3 length is 16 residues. Germline V gene lookup returns CDR1 SGHKS and CDR2 YYEKEE (reference sequence). V was trimmed by 5 bases and J by 6 bases, leaving 24 bases between them. The CDR3 loop is CASRFGGRTEPFEQYF. In DNA, the CDR3 is TGTGCCAGCAGATTTGGAGGGCGGACGGAGCCCTTCGAGCAGTACTTC.

The count of this clone is one. This chain links TRBV5-1 with TRBJ2-3; 8 nucleotides align to TRBD2. The trim removed 5 bases at V and 1 base at J, leaving 6 bases unmatched. The CDR3 length is 15 residues. Germline CDR1 is SGHRS and CDR2 is YFSETQ. The CDR3 loop reads CASSPISGGTDTQYF. The DNA for the CDR3 is TGCGCCAGCAGTCCGATTAGCGGGGGCACAGATACGCAGTATTTT.

The J gene is TRBJ2-3, the V gene TRBV9, with TRBD2 matching over 8 bases. The germline CDR1 and CDR2 sequences are SGDLS and YYNGEE. V trimming: 6 bases; J trimming: 2 bases; junction bases outside the gene matches: 8. This CDR3 is built from 15 residues. DNA for the CDR3: TGTGCCAGCACCCACTCGGGGGGGGCCACAGATACGCAGTATTTT. It is translated as CASTHSGGATDTQYF.

This clone was counted a single time. The V call is TRBV19, the J call TRBJ1-5; the D is unclear. The CDR3 consists of 15 residues. Germline-derived CDR1 and CDR2 are LNHDA and SQIVND (reference sequence). The V end was cut by 7 bases, the J end by 1 base, with 14 bases between. The CDR3 region is CASIQVASSNQPQHF. The CDR3 nucleotides are TGTGCCAGTATCCAGGTGGCCTCAAGCAATCAGCCCCAGCATTTT. Drawing the rest from reference TRBV19 and TRBJ1-5, the complete variable domain is DGGITQSPKYLFRKEGQNVTLSCEQNLNHDAMYWYRQDPGQGLRLIYYSQIVNDFQKGDIAEGYSVSREKKESFPLTVTSAQKNPTAFYLCASIQVASSNQPQHFGDGTRLSIL.

The chain is built from TRBV9 and TRBJ2-2, with 7 bases identical to TRBD1. V lost 4 bases and J lost 9; bases outside the gene matches: 6. The CDR3 totals 13 residues. CDR1 and CDR2 (germline): SGDLS, YYNGEE. CDR3 DNA: TGTGCCAGCAGCACCTGGGACAGCCGGGAGCTGTTTTTT. Encoded protein: CASSTWDSRELFF.

This clone was counted a single time. The CDR3 nucleotides read TGTGCCAGCAGCTCCGACAGCTACGAGCAGTACTTC. Translated, it gives CASSSDSYEQYF. This chain connects TRBV6-6 to TRBJ2-7, with D maybe TRBD1 (5 bases). Trimming left V 6 bases short and J 3 bases short, with 9 bases between. Germline values: CDR1 MNHNY, CDR2 SVGAGI (reference sequence). This CDR3 has 12 residues.

This chain links TRBV7-8 with TRBJ1-1, with a weak D call TRBD1 (6 bases). CDR1 is SGHVS, CDR2 FQNEAQ, per germline. Trimming stripped 6 bases from V and 4 bases from J, with 21 bases between. The CDR3 spans 16 residues. CDR3 coding DNA: TGTGCCAGCAGACCGGGCGCGGGGGCAAGGGGCACTGAAGCTTTCTTT. Translated, it gives CASRPGAGARGTEAFF.

This clone was detected only once. This rearrangement joins TRBV6-5 to TRBJ2-1; 7 nucleotides align to TRBD1. Germline V gene data show CDR1 as MNHEY and CDR2 as SVGAGI. This CDR3 has 15 amino acids. Trimming at V came to 2 bases and at J to 4 bases, leaving 5 bases not matched to a gene. The CDR3 is CASSYPGTEYNEQFF. CDR3 nucleotides: TGTGCCAGCAGTTACCCCGGGACAGAGTACAATGAGCAGTTCTTC.

V gene TRBV5-1 combines with J gene TRBJ1-2; no reliable D call. V gave up 0 bases and J gave up 3 bases, with 6 bases separating them. Germline V CDR1 and CDR2: SGHRS, YFSETQ. This CDR3 region has 13 residues. The CDR3 DNA reads as TGCGCCAGCAGCTTGGGGGAGTACTATGGCTACACCTTC. Its translation: CASSLGEYYGYTF.

J is TRBJ1-2 and V is TRBV18, with no clear D. The CDR3 sequence is 15 residues long. From germline, CDR1 is KGHSH and CDR2 LQKENI. The V end was cut by 0 bases, the J end by 0 bases, with 8 bases between. CDR3 loop: CASSPPSDPNYGYTF. The CDR3, as DNA: TGTGCCAGCTCACCACCGTCAGATCCTAACTATGGCTACACCTTC. The variable domain in full, with the rest retrieved from reference TRBV18 and TRBJ1-2, is NAGVMQNPRHLVRRRGQEARLRCSPMKGHSHVYWYRQLPEEGLKFMVYLQKENIIDESGMPKERFSAEFPKEGPSILRIQQVVRGDSAAYFCASSPPSDPNYGYTFGSGTRLTVV.

The chain joins TRBV29-1 to TRBJ2-3; D gene uncertain. CDR1 and CDR2 from the germline V gene are SQVTM and ANQGSEA. Trimming left V 8 bases short and J 8 bases short, with 23 bases between. This CDR3 region has 14 residues. The CDR3 nucleotides read TGCAGCCCTTCACCCGCGCAGGTCCTAATTACGCAGTATTTT. Protein: CSPSPAQVLITQYF.

This clone was detected only a few times. V and J are TRBV6-4 and TRBJ2-1; 10 nucleotides align to TRBD2. The CDR3 extends over 15 amino acids. J gave up 7 bases and V 0 bases, and 3 bases lay outside the gene matches. CDR1 is MRHNA and CDR2 is SNTAGT in the germline V gene. The CDR3 protein is CASSDSAGGLNEQFF. CDR3 DNA sequence: TGTGCCAGCAGTGACTCAGCGGGGGGGCTTAATGAGCAGTTCTTC.

The chain joins TRBV7-6 to TRBJ2-1; D uncertain. The V and J ends lost 5 bases and 4 bases respectively, with 9 bases between them. CDR1 and CDR2 from the germline V gene are SGHVS and FNYEAQ. This CDR3 contains 13 residues. CDR3 residues: CASSHPGYNEQFF. CDR3 in DNA: TGTGCCAGCAGCCACCCAGGTTACAATGAGCAGTTCTTC.

The genes are TRBV30 and TRBJ2-5; 12 bases fit TRBD2. The CDR3 is made up of 17 amino acids. In germline, CDR1 is GTSNPN, CDR2 SVGIG (reference sequence). Unmatched junction bases numbered 10, after V lost 2 bases and J lost 3 bases. The CDR3 loop reads CAWSPRTSGAPEETQYF. CDR3 bases: TGTGCCTGGAGTCCCCGGACTAGCGGGGCCCCAGAAGAGACCCAGTACTTC.

A word on this clone: In the same sample, other DNA sequences code for this CDR3. DNA for the CDR3: TGTGCCAGCAGTTTAGGTCAGACATACGAGCAGTACTTC. Residues: CASSLGQTYEQYF. The rearrangement joins TRBV27 to TRBJ2-7; D not resolved. V lost 2 bases, J lost 4 bases, and 9 bases lay in between. Germline CDR1 MNHEY, CDR2 SMNVEV (reference sequence). This CDR3 contains 13 residues.

This chain joins TRBV11-2 and TRBJ1-1; D gene unclear. Germline V gene sequence: CDR1 SGHAT, CDR2 FQNNGV. Trimming took off 5 bases at V and 1 base at J, with 20 bases between the two ends. The CDR3 is made up of 17 amino acids. The CDR3 DNA is TGTGCCAGCAGCGGCGGCCCAGGAGGGCAGAAGAACACTGAAGCTTTCTTT. Encoded protein: CASSGGPGGQKNTEAFF. Using reference TRBV11-2 and TRBJ1-1 for the parts outside the CDR3, the full variable domain is EAGVAQSPRYKIIEKRQSVAFWCNPISGHATLYWYQQILGQGPKLLIQFQNNGVVDDSQLPKDRFSAERLKGVDSTLKIQPAKLEDSAVYLCASSGGPGGQKNTEAFFGQGTRLTVV.